This T cell receptor (beta chain) was identified in a study of OX40 agonist ivuxolimab in advanced cancers. At the level of the study: Eligibility admitted prior anti-PD-1, anti-PD-L1 or anti-CTLA-4 therapy; about 42% had some. Study-wide results and limits: No determination was made of the antigen specificity of the expanded peripheral T cells. There were, on average, more expanded clones in CD8+ T cells than in CD4+.

This CDR3 is 15 amino acids long. Germline V gene lookup returns CDR1 SEHNR and CDR2 FQNEAQ (reference sequence). The V end was cut by 4 bases, the J end by 7 bases, with 17 bases between. Points on this clone: Its antigen remains unknown.

Sequencing used immunoSEQ multiplex PCR; TCRdb keeps in-frame clones, though not all of them. The table lists tens of thousands of clones, 80% to 90% of them singletons. The V call is TRBV7-9, the J call TRBJ1-5; D remains ambiguous. The sequencing here drew on CD4+ or CD8+ T cells sorted from blood, taken in a trial of the OX40 agonist ivuxolimab. The source of this sequence is an adult with an advanced solid tumor such as melanoma, head and neck, liver or kidney cancer. CDR3 DNA: TGTGCCAGCAGCTCCACTGGGGAAGAAGGACAGCCCCAGCATTTT. The encoded protein is CASSSTGEEGQPQHF.